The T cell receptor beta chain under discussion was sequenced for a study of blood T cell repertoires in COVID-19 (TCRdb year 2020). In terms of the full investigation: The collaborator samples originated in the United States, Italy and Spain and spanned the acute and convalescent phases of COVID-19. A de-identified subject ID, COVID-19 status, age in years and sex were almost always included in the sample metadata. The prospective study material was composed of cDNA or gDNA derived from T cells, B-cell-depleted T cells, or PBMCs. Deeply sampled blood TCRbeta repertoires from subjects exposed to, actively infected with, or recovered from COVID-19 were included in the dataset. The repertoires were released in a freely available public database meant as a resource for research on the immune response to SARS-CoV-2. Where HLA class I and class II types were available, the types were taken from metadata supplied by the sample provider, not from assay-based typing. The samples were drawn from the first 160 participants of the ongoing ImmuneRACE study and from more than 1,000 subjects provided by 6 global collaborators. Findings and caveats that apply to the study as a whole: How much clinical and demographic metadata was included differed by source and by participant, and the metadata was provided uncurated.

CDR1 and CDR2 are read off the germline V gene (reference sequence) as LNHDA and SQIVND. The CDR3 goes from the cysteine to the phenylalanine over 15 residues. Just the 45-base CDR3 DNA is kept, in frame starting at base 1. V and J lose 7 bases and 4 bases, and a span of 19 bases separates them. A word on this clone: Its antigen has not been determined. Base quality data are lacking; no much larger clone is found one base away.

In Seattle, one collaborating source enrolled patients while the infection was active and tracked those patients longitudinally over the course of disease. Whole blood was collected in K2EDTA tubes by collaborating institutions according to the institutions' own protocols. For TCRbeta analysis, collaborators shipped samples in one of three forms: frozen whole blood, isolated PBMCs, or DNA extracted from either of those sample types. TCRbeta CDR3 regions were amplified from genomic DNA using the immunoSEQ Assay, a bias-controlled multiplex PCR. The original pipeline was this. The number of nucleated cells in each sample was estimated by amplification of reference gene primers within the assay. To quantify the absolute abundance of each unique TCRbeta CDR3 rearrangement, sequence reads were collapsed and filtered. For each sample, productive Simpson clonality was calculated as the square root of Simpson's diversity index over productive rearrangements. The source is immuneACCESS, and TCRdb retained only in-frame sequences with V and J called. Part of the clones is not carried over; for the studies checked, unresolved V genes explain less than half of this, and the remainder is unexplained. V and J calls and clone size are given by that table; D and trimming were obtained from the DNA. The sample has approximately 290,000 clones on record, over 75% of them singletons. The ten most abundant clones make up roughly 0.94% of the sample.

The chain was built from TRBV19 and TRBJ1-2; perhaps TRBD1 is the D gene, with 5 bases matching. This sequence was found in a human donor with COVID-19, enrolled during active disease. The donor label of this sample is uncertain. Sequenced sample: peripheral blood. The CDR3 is CASTIDPRGTYGYTF. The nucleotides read TGTGCCAGTACCATTGACCCACGGGGGACCTATGGCTACACCTTC. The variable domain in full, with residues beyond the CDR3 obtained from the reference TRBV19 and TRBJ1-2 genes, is DGGITQSPKYLFRKEGQNVTLSCEQNLNHDAMYWYRQDPGQGLRLIYYSQIVNDFQKGDIAEGYSVSREKKESFPLTVTSAQKNPTAFYLCASTIDPRGTYGYTFGSGTRLTVV.